This T cell receptor (beta chain) was obtained from a study of circulating and synovial CD4+ cells in juvenile arthritis. Sequenced by immunoSEQ multiplex PCR; TCRdb stores in-frame clones only, minus some. The table includes roughly 33,000 clones, roughly 96% detected once. Comment on this clone: Its antigen is not known.

Whole-study findings and limits: Vbeta family usage analysis did not detect the pathogenic-like versus bulk difference.

Trimming took 3 bases from V and 6 from J, leaving 18 bases between them. CDR1 and CDR2 (germline): SGHRS, YFSETQ. The CDR3 contains 15 residues. The V and J genes are TRBV5-1 and TRBJ1-2, with D perhaps TRBD1 (5 bases). Sequencing was performed on CD4+ T cells from blood. This sequence originates from a human donor with juvenile idiopathic arthritis. CDR3 bases: TGCGCCAGCAGCTCGGAAGTGGGGCTCTGGGATGGCTACACCTTC. Protein product: CASSSEVGLWDGYTF. Filled out from reference TRBV5-1 and TRBJ1-2, the complete variable domain reads KAGVTQTPRYLIKTRGQQVTLSCSPISGHRSVSWYQQTPGQGLQFLFEYFSETQRNKGNFPGRFSGRQFSNSRSEMNVSTLELGDSALYLCASSSEVGLWDGYTFGSGTRLTVV.